This is a list of T cell receptor beta chains from one sample in a study of T cell repertoires in cytomegalovirus infection. These receptors are not linked to any known antigen. TCRdb passed the reads through MiXCR, listing each CDR3 protein once. The table has under 450,000 distinct CDR3 sequences, about a third seen once. This sample comprised cultured PBMCs, obtained from culture after CMV antigen stimulation. The receptors derive from a human donor in good health (CMV status not recorded). Some clones in this sample may be carry-over from other donors' samples. The CDR3 runs from the conserved cysteine through the conserved F or W. A D gene is named only where the DNA matches it firmly. Clone size, where shown, is once, few, many, or a class for clones that have expanded.

TRBV7-4	NA	NA	TRBJ2-7	CASSMNSYEQYF	TGTGCCAGCAGCATGAACTCCTACGAGCAGTACTTC
TRBV12-3/TRBV12-4	NA	NA	TRBJ2-6	CASSLAGGRANVLTF	TGTGCCAGCAGTTTAGCGGGGGGACGGGCCAACGTCCTGACTTTC
TRBV28	NA	TRBD1	TRBJ1-4	CASSSTRQGNEKLFF	TGTGCCAGCAGTTCCACAAGACAGGGGAATGAAAAACTGTTTTTT
TRBV24-1	NA	TRBD2	TRBJ2-2	CATSEQLAGVPTGELFF	TGTGCCACCAGTGAGCAACTAGCGGGAGTTCCCACCGGGGAGCTGTTTTTT
TRBV6-5	NA	TRBD1	TRBJ1-5	CASSYAGQGGDQPQHF	TGTGCCAGCAGTTACGCGGGACAGGGTGGGGATCAGCCCCAGCATTTT
TRBV20-1	NA	TRBD2	TRBJ2-1	CSARPPGLAANEQFF	TGCAGTGCTAGGCCGCCGGGACTAGCCGCAAATGAGCAGTTCTTC
TRBV18	NA	NA	TRBJ2-1	CASSGQRSSYNEQFF	TGTGCCAGCTCAGGACAGAGAAGCTCCTACAATGAGCAGTTCTTC
TRBV10-3	few	NA	TRBJ2-1	CAISEPQRQWVGAYNEQFF	TGTGCCATCAGTGAGCCTCAACGACAGTGGGTTGGGGCCTACAATGAGCAGTTCTTC
TRBV18	few	NA	TRBJ1-4	CASSPVTEATNEKLFF	TGTGCCAGCTCACCGGTGACAGAGGCAACTAATGAAAAACTGTTTTTT
TRBV4-3	few	TRBD2	TRBJ2-3	CASSRSSGMSTDTQYF	TGCGCCAGCAGCCGATCTAGCGGGATGAGCACAGATACGCAGTATTTT
TRBV27	few	TRBD2	TRBJ2-2	CASSSLRGAGELFF	TGTGCCAGCAGTTCCCTGCGGGGGGCTGGGGAGCTGTTTTTT
TRBV12-3/TRBV12-4	NA	NA	TRBJ2-4	CASIPRERGNIQYF	TGTGCCAGCATTCCTCGAGAGAGGGGAAACATTCAGTACTTC
TRBV19	NA	TRBD1	TRBJ1-1	CASSTLGQGAFGNTEAFF	TGTGCCAGTAGTACCCTAGGACAGGGGGCCTTTGGGAACACTGAAGCTTTCTTT
TRBV7-2	many	NA	TRBJ1-1	CASSSTRGTF	TGTGCCAGCAGCTCAACTAGGGGAACCTTT
TRBV11-2	NA	NA	TRBJ2-5	CASSPSFSQETQYF	TGTGCCAGCAGCCCAAGTTTTTCTCAAGAGACCCAGTACTTC
TRBV7-9	NA	NA	TRBJ2-4	CASSLDEAAKNIQYF	TGTGCCAGCAGCTTAGATGAAGCCGCCAAAAACATTCAGTACTTC
TRBV12-3/TRBV12-4	NA	TRBD2	TRBJ2-3	CASSITSGRRLGTDTQYF	TGTGCCAGCAGTATTACTAGCGGGAGAAGGCTCGGCACAGATACGCAGTATTTT
TRBV2	NA	TRBD2	TRBJ2-3	CASRRELAGTDTQYF	TGTGCCAGCAGAAGGGAACTAGCGGGCACAGATACGCAGTATTTT
TRBV6-8	NA	TRBD1	TRBJ1-2	CASSHRDRGHYGYTF	TGTGCCAGCAGTCACCGGGACAGGGGGCATTATGGCTACACCTTC
TRBV4-1	NA	NA	TRBJ1-3	CASSRLGRGWSGNTIYF	TGCGCCAGCAGCCGATTGGGCAGGGGTTGGTCTGGAAACACCATATATTTT
TRBV15	NA	NA	TRBJ2-7	CATSLGGSSYEQYF	TGTGCCACCAGCCTAGGGGGAAGCTCCTACGAGCAGTACTTC
TRBV19	few	TRBD2	TRBJ2-1	CASHFASGRPPHEQFF	TGTGCCAGCCATTTCGCTAGCGGGCGGCCCCCCCATGAGCAGTTCTTC
TRBV6-2/TRBV6-3	NA	NA	TRBJ2-1	CASSPDPAGNEQFF	TGTGCCAGCAGCCCCGACCCAGCTGGCAATGAGCAGTTCTTC
TRBV6-2/TRBV6-3	NA	TRBD1	TRBJ1-1	CASSYSRQGVMNTEAFF	TGTGCCAGCAGTTACTCTCGACAGGGGGTTATGAACACTGAAGCTTTCTTT
TRBV6-2/TRBV6-3	NA	NA	TRBJ1-5	CASTVGVQPQHF	TGTGCCAGCACCGTAGGGGTTCAGCCCCAGCATTTT
TRBV19	NA	NA	TRBJ1-1	CASMVGGLNTEAFF	TGTGCCAGTATGGTGGGGGGCCTGAACACTGAAGCTTTCTTT
TRBV12-3/TRBV12-4	few	NA	TRBJ2-3	CASSKTRADTQYF	TGTGCCAGCAGTAAAACTAGGGCGGATACGCAGTATTTT
TRBV7-2	few	TRBD1	TRBJ2-5	CASSLETGGLQETQYF	TGTGCCAGCAGCTTGGAAACAGGGGGGTTGCAAGAGACCCAGTACTTC
TRBV4-1	NA	NA	TRBJ2-3	CASSLLTTQGPTDTQYF	TGCGCCAGCAGCCTACTTACAACACAGGGTCCGACAGATACGCAGTATTTT
TRBV10-3	many	TRBD2	TRBJ2-1	CAISDRLAGLGEQFF	TGTGCCATCAGTGATAGACTAGCGGGACTAGGGGAGCAGTTCTTC
TRBV12-3/TRBV12-4	NA	NA	TRBJ2-7	CASTPSGQGGSYEQYF	TGTGCCAGCACCCCCTCCGGGCAGGGGGGATCCTACGAGCAGTACTTC